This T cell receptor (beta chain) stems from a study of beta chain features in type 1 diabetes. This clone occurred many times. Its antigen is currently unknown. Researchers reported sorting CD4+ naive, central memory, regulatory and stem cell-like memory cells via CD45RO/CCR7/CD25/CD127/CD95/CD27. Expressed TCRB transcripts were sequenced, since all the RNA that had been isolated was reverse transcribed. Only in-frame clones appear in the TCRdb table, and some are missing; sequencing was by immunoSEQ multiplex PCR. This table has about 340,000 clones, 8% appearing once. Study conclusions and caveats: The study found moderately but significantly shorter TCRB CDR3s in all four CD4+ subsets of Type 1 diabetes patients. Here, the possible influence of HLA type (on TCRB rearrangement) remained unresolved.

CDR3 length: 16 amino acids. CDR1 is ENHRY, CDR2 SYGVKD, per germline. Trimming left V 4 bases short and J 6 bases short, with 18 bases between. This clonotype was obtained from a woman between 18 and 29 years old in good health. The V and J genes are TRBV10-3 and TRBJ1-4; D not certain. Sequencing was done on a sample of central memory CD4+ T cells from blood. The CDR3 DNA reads TGTGCCATCAGTGTTGGTAAGGGAGTCGGTGATGAAAAACTGTTTTTT. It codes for CAISVGKGVGDEKLFF.